This T cell receptor beta chain originates from a study of cytomegalovirus exposure and HLA in healthy donors. The V end was cut by 1 base, the J end by 0 bases, with 9 bases between. This CDR3 contains 15 residues. Looked up from germline, CDR1 is KGHSH and CDR2 is LQKENI. It was with 60 Vbeta and 13 Jbeta primers that the PCR ran. Method: immunoSEQ multiplex PCR; TCRdb's copy keeps in-frame clones and lacks some. The sample lists tens of thousands of clones; roughly 75% were seen once. The TCR sequence derives from a man in his forties or fifties in good health and CMV-seronegative. The chain is built from TRBV18 and TRBJ1-1, with D possibly TRBD1 on 6 matching bases. Source material: PBMCs. As DNA, the CDR3 is TGTGCCAGCTCACCACGACAGGCGATGAACACTGAAGCTTTCTTT. Its protein is CASSPRQAMNTEAFF.